This T cell receptor beta chain was identified in a study of blood T cell repertoires in COVID-19. As for the study in general: The origin of the acute and convalescent COVID-19 samples was the United States, Italy and Spain.

The CDR3 has 17 amino acids. V shed 4 bases, J shed 4 bases, and the junction held 10 bases outside the gene matches. Per the germline V gene, CDR1 is SGDLS and CDR2 is YYNGEE. In the original processing: It was from reference gene primer amplification that nucleated cell counts were estimated. Assay: immunoSEQ multiplex PCR; the TCRdb copy retains only in-frame clones and omits some. For V, J and clone size, that table is used; D and trimming come from the DNA. Altogether 240,000 or so clones are present, approximately 80% being singletons, with the ten largest covering approximately 2%. The chain recombines TRBV9 with TRBJ2-2, with 10 bases lining up with TRBD2. The clonotype was recovered from a man under 40 who had recovered from COVID-19. Sequenced material: peripheral blood. The DNA of the CDR3 is TGTGCCAGCAGCCCCCAGGGAGCGGGGGGGACCACCGGGGAGCTGTTTTTT. It codes for CASSPQGAGGTTGELFF.